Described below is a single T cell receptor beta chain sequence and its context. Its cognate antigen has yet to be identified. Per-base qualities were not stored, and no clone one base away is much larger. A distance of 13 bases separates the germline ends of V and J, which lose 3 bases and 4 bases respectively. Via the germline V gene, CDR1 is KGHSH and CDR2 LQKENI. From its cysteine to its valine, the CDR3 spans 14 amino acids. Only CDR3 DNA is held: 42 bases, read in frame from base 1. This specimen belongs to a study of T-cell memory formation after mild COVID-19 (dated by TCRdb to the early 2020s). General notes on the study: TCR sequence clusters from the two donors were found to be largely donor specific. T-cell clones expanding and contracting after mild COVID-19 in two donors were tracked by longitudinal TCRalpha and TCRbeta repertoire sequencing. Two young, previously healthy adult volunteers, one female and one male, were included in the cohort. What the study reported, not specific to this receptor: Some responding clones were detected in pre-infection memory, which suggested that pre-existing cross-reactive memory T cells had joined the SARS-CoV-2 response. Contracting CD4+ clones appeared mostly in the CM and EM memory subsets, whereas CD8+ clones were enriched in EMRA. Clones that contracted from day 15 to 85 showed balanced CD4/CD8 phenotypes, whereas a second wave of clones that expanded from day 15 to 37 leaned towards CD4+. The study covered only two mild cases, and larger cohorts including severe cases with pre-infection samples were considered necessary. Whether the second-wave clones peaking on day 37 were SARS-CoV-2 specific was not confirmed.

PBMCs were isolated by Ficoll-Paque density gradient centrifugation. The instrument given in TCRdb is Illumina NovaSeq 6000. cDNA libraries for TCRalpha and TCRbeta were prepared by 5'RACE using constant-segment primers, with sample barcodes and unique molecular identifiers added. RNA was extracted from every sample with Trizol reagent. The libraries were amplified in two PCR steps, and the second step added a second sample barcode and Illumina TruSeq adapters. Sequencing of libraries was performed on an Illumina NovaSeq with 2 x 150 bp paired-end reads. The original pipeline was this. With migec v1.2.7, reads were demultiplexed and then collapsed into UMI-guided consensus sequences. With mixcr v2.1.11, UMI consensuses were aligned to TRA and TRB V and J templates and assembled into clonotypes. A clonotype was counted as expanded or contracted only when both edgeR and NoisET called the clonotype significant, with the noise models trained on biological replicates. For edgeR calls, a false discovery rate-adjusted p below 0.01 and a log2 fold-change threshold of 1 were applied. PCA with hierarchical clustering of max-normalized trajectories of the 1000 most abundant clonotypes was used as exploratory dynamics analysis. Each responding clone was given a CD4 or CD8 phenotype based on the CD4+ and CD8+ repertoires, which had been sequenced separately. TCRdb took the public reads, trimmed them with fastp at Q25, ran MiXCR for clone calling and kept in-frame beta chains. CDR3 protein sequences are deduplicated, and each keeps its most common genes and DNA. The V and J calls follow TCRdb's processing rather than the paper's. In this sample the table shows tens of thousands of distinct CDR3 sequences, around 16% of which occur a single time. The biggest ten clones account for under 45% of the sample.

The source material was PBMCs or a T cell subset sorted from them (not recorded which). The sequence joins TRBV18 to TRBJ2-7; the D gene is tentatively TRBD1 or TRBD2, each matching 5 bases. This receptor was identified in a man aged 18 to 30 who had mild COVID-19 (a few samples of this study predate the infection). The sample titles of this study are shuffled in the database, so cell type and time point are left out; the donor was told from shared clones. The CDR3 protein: CASSPGAGGYEQYV. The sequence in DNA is TGTGCCAGCTCACCCGGGGCCGGCGGGTACGAGCAGTACGTC.